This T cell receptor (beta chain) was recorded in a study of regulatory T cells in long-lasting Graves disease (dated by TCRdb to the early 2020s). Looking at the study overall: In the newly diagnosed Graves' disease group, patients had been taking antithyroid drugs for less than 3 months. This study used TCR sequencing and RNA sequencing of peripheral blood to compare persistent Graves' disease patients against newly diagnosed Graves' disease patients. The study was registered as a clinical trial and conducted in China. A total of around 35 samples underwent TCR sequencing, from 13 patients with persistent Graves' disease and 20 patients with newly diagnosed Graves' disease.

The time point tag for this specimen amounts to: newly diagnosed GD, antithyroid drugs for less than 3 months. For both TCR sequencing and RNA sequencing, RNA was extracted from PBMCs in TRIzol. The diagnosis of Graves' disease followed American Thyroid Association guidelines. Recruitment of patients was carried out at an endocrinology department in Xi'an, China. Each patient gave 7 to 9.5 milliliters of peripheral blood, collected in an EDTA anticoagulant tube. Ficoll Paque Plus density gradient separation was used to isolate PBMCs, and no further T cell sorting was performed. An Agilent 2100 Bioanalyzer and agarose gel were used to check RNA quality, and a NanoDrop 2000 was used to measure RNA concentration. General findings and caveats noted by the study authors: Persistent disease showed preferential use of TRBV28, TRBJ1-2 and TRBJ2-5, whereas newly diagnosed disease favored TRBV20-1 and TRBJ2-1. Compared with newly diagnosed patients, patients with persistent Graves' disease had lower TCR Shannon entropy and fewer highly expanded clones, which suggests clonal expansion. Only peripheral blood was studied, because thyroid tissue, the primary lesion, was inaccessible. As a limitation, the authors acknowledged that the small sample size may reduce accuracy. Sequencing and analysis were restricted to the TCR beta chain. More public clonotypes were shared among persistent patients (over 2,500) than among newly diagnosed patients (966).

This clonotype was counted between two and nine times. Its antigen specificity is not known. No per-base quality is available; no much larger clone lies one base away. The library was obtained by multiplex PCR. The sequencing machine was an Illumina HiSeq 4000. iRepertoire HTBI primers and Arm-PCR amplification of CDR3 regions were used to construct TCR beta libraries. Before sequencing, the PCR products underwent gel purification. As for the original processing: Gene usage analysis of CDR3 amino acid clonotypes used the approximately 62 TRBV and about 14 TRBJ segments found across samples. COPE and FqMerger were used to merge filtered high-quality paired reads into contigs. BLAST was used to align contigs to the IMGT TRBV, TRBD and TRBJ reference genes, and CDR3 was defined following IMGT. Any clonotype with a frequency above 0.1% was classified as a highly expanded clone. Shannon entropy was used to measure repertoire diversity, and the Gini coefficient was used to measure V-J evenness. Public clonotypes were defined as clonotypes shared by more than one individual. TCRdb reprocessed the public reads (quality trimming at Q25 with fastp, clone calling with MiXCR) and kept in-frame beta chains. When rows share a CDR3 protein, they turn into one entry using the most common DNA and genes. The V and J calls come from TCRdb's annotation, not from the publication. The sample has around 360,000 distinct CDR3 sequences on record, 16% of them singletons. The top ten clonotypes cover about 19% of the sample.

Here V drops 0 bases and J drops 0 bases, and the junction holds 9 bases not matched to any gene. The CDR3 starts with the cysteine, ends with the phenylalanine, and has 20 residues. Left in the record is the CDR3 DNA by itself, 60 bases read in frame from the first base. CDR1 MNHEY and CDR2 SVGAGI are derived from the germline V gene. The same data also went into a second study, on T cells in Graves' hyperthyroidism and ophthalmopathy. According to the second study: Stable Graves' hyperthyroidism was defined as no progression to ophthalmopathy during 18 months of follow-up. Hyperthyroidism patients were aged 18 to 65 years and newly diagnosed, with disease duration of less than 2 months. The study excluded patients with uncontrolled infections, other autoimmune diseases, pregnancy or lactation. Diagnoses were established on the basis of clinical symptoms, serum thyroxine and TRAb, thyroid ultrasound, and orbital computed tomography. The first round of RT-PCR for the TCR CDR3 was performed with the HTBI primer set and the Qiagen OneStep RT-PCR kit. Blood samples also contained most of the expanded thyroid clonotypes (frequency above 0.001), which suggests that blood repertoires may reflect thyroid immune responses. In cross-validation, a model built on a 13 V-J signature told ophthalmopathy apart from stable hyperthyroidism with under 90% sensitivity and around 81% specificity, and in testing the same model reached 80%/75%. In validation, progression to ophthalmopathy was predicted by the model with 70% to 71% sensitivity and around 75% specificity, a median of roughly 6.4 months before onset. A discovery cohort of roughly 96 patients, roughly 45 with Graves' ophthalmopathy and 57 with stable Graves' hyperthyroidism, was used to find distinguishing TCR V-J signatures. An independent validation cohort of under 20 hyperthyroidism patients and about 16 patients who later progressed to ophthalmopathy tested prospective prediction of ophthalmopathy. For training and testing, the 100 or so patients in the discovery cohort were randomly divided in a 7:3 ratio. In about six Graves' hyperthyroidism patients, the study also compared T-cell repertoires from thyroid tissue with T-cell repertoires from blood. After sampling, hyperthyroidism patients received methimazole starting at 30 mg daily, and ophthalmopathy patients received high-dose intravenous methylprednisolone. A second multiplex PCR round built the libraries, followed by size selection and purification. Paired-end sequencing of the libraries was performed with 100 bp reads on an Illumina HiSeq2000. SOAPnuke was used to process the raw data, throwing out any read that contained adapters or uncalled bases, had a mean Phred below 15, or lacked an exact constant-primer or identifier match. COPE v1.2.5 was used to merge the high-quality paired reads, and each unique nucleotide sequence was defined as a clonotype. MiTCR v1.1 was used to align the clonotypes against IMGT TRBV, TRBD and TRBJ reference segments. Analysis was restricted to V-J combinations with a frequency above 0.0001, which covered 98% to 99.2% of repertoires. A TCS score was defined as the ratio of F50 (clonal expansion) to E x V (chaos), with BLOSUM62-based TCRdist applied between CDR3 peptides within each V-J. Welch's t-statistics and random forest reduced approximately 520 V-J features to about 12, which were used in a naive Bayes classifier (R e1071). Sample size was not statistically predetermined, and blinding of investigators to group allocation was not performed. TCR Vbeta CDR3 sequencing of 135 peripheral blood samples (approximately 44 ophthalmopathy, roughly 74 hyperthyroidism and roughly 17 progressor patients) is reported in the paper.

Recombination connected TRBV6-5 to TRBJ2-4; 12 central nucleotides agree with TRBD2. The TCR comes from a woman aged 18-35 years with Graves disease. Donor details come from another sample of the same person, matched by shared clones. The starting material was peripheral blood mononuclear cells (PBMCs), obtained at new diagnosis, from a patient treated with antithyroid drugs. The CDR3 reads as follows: CASSYSFTSGGLLAKNIQYF. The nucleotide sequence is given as TGTGCCAGCAGTTACTCCTTTACTAGCGGGGGGCTCCTAGCCAAAAACATTCAGTACTTC.